Listed here are 5 T cell receptor beta chains from one sample, sequenced in a study of OX40 agonist ivuxolimab in advanced cancers. TCRdb's copy holds only in-frame clones and misses some; the assay was immunoSEQ multiplex PCR. Among roughly 56,000 clones, 80% to 90% were seen once, and the ten largest hold 0.88%. The material sequenced was CD4+ or CD8+ T cells sorted from blood, taken in a trial of the OX40 agonist ivuxolimab. Receptors originate from an adult with an advanced solid tumor such as melanoma, head and neck, liver or kidney cancer.

The chain couples TRBV19 to TRBJ1-3; D is unclear. Trimming took 3 bases from V and 0 from J, leaving 18 bases between them. The germline V gene encodes CDR1 LNHDA and CDR2 SQIVND (reference sequence). CDR3 length: 18 residues. The CDR3 bases are TGTGCCAGTAGTATCTCGGGGTCTCGAAAAAACTCTGGAAACACCATATATTTT. Amino acids: CASSISGSRKNSGNTIYF.

This clone came up a few times. The rearrangement joins TRBV6-1 to TRBJ1-6, with D perhaps matching TRBD1 (5 bases). Germline assignment: CDR1 MNHNS and CDR2 SASEGT. Trimming took 0 bases from V and 5 from J, leaving 8 bases between them. CDR3 size: 15 residues. The CDR3 reads CASSEADSDNSPLHF. DNA of the CDR3: TGTGCCAGCAGTGAAGCTGACAGCGATAATTCACCCCTCCACTTT.

CDR3 DNA sequence: TGCGCCAGCAGGACAGGTCCGAACCCGTCTGATTACGAGCAGTACTTC. Its protein product is CASRTGPNPSDYEQYF. J is TRBJ2-7 and V is TRBV23-1, with D possibly being TRBD1 (6 bases). TRBV23-1 is classed as an ORF, of uncertain function. The V and J ends lost 6 bases and 4 bases respectively, with 22 bases between them. The length of the CDR3 is 16 residues.

The J gene is TRBJ2-6, the V gene TRBV5-8, with TRBD1 as a possible D gene (6 bases). CDR1 is SGHTS and CDR2 is YDEGEE in the germline V gene. V dropped 0 bases and J dropped 2 bases, with 12 bases sitting between them. The CDR3 spans 17 residues. The CDR3 loop is CASSLARTVPGANVLTF. CDR3 coding DNA: TGTGCCAGCAGCTTGGCAAGGACAGTCCCTGGGGCCAACGTCCTGACTTTC.

This clone showed up just a few times. The chain carries TRBV5-4 and TRBJ1-4, with D possibly being TRBD1 (5 bases). The CDR3 spans 14 residues. Trimming cost V 0 bases and J 4 bases, with 7 bases left between them. The germline V gene has CDR1 SGHNT and CDR2 YYREEE (reference sequence). DNA for the CDR3: TGTGCCAGCAGCTTGGGACAGATTAATGAAAAACTGTTTTTT. Amino acid sequence: CASSLGQINEKLFF.